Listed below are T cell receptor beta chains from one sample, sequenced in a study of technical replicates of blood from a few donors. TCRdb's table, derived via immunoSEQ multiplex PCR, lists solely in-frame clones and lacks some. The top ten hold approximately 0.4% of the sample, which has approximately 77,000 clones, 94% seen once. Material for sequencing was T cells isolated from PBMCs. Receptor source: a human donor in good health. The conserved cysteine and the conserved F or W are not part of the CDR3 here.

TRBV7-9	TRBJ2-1	ASSLVIVSYNEQF
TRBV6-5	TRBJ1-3	ASSYSGALTGNTIY
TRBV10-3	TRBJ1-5	AISLDREQPQH
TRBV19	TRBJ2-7	ASSIFDTFNEQY
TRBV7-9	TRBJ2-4	ASSYQGLENIQY
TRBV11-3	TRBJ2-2	ASSPGQGDNTGELF
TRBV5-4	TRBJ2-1	ASSSSGSYNEQF
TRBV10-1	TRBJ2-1	ASSELAGGRNEQF
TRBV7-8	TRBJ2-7	ASSLYGGTGSYEQY
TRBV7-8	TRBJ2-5	ASSGGLAEETQY
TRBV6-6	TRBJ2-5	ASRDYTQETQY
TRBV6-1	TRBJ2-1	ASSDVFSGFANEQF
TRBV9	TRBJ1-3	ASSIVGLSGNTIY
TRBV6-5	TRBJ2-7	ATREWDEQY
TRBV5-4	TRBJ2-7	ASSSRDLSYEQY
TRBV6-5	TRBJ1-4	ASSYSTGVAEKLF
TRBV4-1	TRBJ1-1	ASSQDRVSEAF
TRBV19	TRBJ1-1	ASSRSYGEAF
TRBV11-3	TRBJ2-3	ASSLGGGSTDTQY
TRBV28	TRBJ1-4	ASRSRGATNEKLF
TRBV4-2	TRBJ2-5	ASSQVLPGDEGETQY
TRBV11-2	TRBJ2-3	ASNGGGTDTQY
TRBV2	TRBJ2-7	ASRLSPMYEQY
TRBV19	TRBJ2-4	ASSIVDRAKNIQY
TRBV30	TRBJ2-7	AWTPLQGIPYEQY
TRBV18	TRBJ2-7	ASSPASSSRGFHYEQY
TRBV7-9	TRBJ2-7	ASSSPTFYEQY
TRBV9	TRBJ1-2	ASSVSAGDLYGYT